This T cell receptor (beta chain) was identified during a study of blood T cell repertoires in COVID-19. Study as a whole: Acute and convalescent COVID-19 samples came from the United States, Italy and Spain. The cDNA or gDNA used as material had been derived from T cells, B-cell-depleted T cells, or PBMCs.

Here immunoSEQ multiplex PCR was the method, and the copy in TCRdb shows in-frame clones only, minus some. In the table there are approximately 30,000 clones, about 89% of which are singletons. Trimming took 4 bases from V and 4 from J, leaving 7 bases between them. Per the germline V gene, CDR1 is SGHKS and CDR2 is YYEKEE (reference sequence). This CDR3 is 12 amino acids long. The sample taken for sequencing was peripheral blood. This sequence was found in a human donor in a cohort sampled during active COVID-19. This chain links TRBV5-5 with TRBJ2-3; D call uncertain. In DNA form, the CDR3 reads TGTGCCAGCAGCCCATTTTCAGATACGCAGTATTTT. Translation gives CASSPFSDTQYF. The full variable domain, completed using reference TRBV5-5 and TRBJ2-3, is DAGVTQSPTHLIKTRGQQVTLRCSPISGHKSVSWYQQVLGQGPQFIFQYYEKEERGRGNFPDRFSARQFPNYSSELNVNALLLGDSALYLCASSPFSDTQYFGPGTRLTVL.